This is a list of T cell receptor beta chains from one sample in a study of cytomegalovirus exposure and HLA in healthy donors. The assay was immunoSEQ multiplex PCR, and TCRdb's table has in-frame clones only and misses some. The repertoire consists of 150,000 to 200,000 clones, with approximately 80% occurring once and the leading ten covering more than 1.5%. The sample was PBMCs. The source of these receptors is a man aged 18 to 30 in good health and CMV-seronegative. Each CDR3 is given with its conserved first and last residue. The order of the fields is CDR3 DNA, CDR3 protein, J gene, V gene, clone size, D gene. The D gene is left open where the match is weak. Only part of the rows carry a size: once, few, many, or a class if the clone is expanded.

TGTGCCAGCCGGTGGGCAGGTATAAATCAGCCCCAGCATTTT | CASRWAGINQPQHF | TRBJ1-5 | TRBV28 | once | NA
TGTGCCAGCAGCTTATTAGTTAGCGGACCGCTCCGAGCGGGAAATGAGCAGTTCTTC | CASSLLVSGPLRAGNEQFF | TRBJ2-1 | TRBV7-6 | few | TRBD2
TGTGCCAGCAGCTCCGGTGGCAATCAGCCCCAGCATTTT | CASSSGGNQPQHF | TRBJ1-5 | TRBV7-3 | NA | NA
TGTGCCATCAGTGAGTCGTCGACTAGCGGGCTCAATGAGCAGTTCTTC | CAISESSTSGLNEQFF | TRBJ2-1 | TRBV10-3 | few | TRBD2
TGTGCCAGCAGCCCCCAGGGGAAAGCTAATGAAAAACTGTTTTTT | CASSPQGKANEKLFF | TRBJ1-4 | TRBV6-5 | NA | NA
TGTGCCAGCAGCTTGACAGGGTACGAGCAGTACTTC | CASSLTGYEQYF | TRBJ2-7 | TRBV5-8 | NA | NA
TGTGCCAGCCGAGCAGCGGGGGGCTCCAATGAGCAGTTCTTC | CASRAAGGSNEQFF | TRBJ2-1 | TRBV7-3 | NA | TRBD2
TGTGCCTGGAGTGTATCCAGGGGTGGAAACACCATATATTTT | CAWSVSRGGNTIYF | TRBJ1-3 | TRBV30 | NA | NA
TGTGCCAGCAGGATACAGGGTTTGTACACTGAAGCTTTCTTT | CASRIQGLYTEAFF | TRBJ1-1 | TRBV28 | NA | NA
TGTGCCAGCAGTGACGGACTAGTGGGTCAAGAGACCCAGTACTTC | CASSDGLVGQETQYF | TRBJ2-5 | TRBV27 | once | TRBD2
TGTGCCAGCAGCGTAGGCGCCACCAATTCACCCCTCCACTTT | CASSVGATNSPLHF | TRBJ1-6 | TRBV9 | NA | NA
TGCGCCAGCAGCTTGGGGGACAGCAACACTGAAGCTTTCTTT | CASSLGDSNTEAFF | TRBJ1-1 | TRBV5-1 | few | TRBD1
TGTGCCATCAGGGGAGACCCCTACGAGCAGTACTTC | CAIRGDPYEQYF | TRBJ2-7 | TRBV10-3 | NA | NA
TGTGCCAGCAGCATGACAGGGGGTTTATCCTACGAGCAGTACTTC | CASSMTGGLSYEQYF | TRBJ2-7 | TRBV7-8 | few | TRBD1
TGTGCCAGCAGCCCCCGGGGTTCCGGGACTAGCGGGAGTGTAGGTGCCACCGGGGAGCTGTTTTTT | CASSPRGSGTSGSVGATGELFF | TRBJ2-2 | TRBV7-8 | NA | TRBD2
TGTGCCAGCAGCTTGGCCACCGCGGGCTACACCTTC | CASSLATAGYTF | TRBJ1-2 | TRBV5-5 | NA | NA
TGTGCCAGCAGTGAGCGCAGGGCGACCGGGGAGCTGTTTTTT | CASSERRATGELFF | TRBJ2-2 | TRBV2 | few | NA
TGTGCCAGCAGTGAAGGGTGGAGGGCGGATCAGCCCCAGCATTTT | CASSEGWRADQPQHF | TRBJ1-5 | TRBV2 | NA | NA
TGTGCCAGCAGAGTAGGGGGCGCCTCTGGAAACACCATATATTTT | CASRVGGASGNTIYF | TRBJ1-3 | TRBV6-1 | NA | TRBD1
TGTGCCTTCACAGTGAAGCGGACAGGGAAAACTGAAGCTTTCTTT | CAFTVKRTGKTEAFF | TRBJ1-1 | TRBV5-4 | many | TRBD1
TGTGCCAGTAGTCGGTTTGGCAGACTCCCGACGGAGGGCTACACCTTC | CASSRFGRLPTEGYTF | TRBJ1-2 | TRBV19 | NA | NA
TGCGCCAGCAGCCGCATAGCGGGAGGGCCGGGTGGGACCCAGTACTTC | CASSRIAGGPGGTQYF | TRBJ2-5 | TRBV4-3 | NA | TRBD2